The 9 T cell receptor beta chains reported below all come from one sample, sequenced in a study of T cell repertoires in cytomegalovirus infection. TCRdb reanalysed the reads using MiXCR and keeps one entry per CDR3 protein. The table has over 150,000 distinct CDR3 sequences, approximately 20% seen once; the top ten hold roughly 2.9%. The sample taken for sequencing was PBMCs. These receptors all stem from a human donor in good health (CMV status not recorded). Some clones in this sample may be carry-over from other donors' samples.

Concerning this clonotype itself: A much larger clone differs from this one at a single base, so this may be a read error. The chain is built from TRBV7-2 and TRBJ1-2; unclear D gene. With 2 bases removed from V and 4 bases from J, the gap between germline ends came to 8 bases. There are 13 residues in the CDR3. The V gene's germline CDR1 is SGHTA and CDR2 FQGNSA. In DNA form, the CDR3 reads TGTGCCAGCAGCTTATTCCCGTCCTATGGCTACACCTTC. Translated, it gives CASSLFPSYGYTF.

Only a few counts were recorded for this clonotype. The chain links TRBV27 to TRBJ1-2, with TRBD1 identical over 7 bases. The CDR3 has 15 residues. Germline CDR1 is MNHEY and CDR2 is SMNVEV (reference sequence). The J segment lost 3 bases and the V segment lost 4 bases, leaving 8 bases of the junction unmatched. In nucleotides, the CDR3 is TGTGCCAGCAGTTCCCCAGGGGGGTCGGACTATGGCTACACCTTC. Translating it yields CASSSPGGSDYGYTF.

This clonotype was seen a handful of times. The gene calls are TRBV7-3 and TRBJ2-2; D is possibly TRBD2 (6 bases). Trimming took off 2 bases at V and 6 bases at J, with 13 bases between the two ends. This CDR3 region has 15 residues. From germline, CDR1 is SGHTA and CDR2 FQGTGA. CDR3 coding DNA: TGTGCCAGCAGCTTATTGGTGGGGGGTGCCGGGGAGCTGTTTTTT. This gives the protein CASSLLVGGAGELFF.

This clonotype has just a few counts. This chain uses TRBV6-2 or TRBV6-3 with TRBJ1-1, with unresolved D. The CDR3 extends over 12 amino acids. Germline CDR1 is MNHEY and CDR2 is SVGEGT. V lost 5 bases to trimming and J lost 4 bases, with 8 bases between them. The DNA for the CDR3 is TGTGCCAGCAGTCGGACGGGCACTGAAGCTTTCTTT. It is translated as CASSRTGTEAFF.

This chain uses TRBV6-2 or TRBV6-3 with TRBJ1-5; a possible D gene is TRBD1 (6 bases). CDR3 length: 13 amino acids. Trimming shortened V by 6 bases and J by 2 bases, and 8 bases separated the two germline ends. Germline V lookup: CDR1 MNHEY, CDR2 SVGEGT. The CDR3 is CASRGARNQPQHF. The DNA for the CDR3 is TGTGCCAGCAGGGGGGCGCGCAATCAGCCCCAGCATTTT.

Ten or more counts support this clonotype. The chain links TRBV7-2 to TRBJ1-2; D unclear. Per germline, CDR1 SGHTA and CDR2 FQGNSA. CDR3 length: 12 amino acids. Deletions cut 5 bases from V and 6 bases from J, with 10 bases between. The CDR3 sequence is CASSPPFDGYTF. The CDR3, as DNA: TGTGCCAGCAGCCCCCCGTTTGATGGCTACACCTTC.

V and J are TRBV24-1 and TRBJ2-5; 14 bases fit TRBD2. J was trimmed by 2 bases and V by 5 bases; bases with no gene match: 15. This CDR3 has 20 amino acids. Looked up from germline, CDR1 is KGHDR and CDR2 is SFDVKD. The DNA for the CDR3 is TGTGCCACCAGTGTCCTAGAACCGGGACTAGCGGGAGTTGGTCAAGAGACCCAGTACTTC. Protein: CATSVLEPGLAGVGQETQYF.

As for this clonotype: One end of the junction is discordant with germline, which a read error may explain. The genes are TRBV6-5 and TRBJ2-2, with D uncertain. The CDR3 is 12 amino acids. Germline values: CDR1 MNHEY, CDR2 SVGAGI. CDR3 in DNA: TGTGCCACCAGTTACCCAACCGGGGAGCTGTTTTTT. Its translation: CATSYPTGELFF.

The rearrangement joins TRBV27 to TRBJ1-3, with 11 bases aligning to TRBD1. V gave up 10 bases and J gave up 4 bases; unmatched junction bases: 3. The CDR3 is 13 amino acids. From germline, CDR1 is MNHEY and CDR2 SMNVEV (reference sequence). The CDR3 reads CATGTGGGNTIYF. CDR3 DNA: TGTGCCACCGGGACAGGGGGAGGAAACACCATATATTTT.